The clone carrying this T cell receptor beta chain occurred many times. Its antigen is not identified. The data originate from a study of T cell repertoires in cytomegalovirus infection. Study background: Based on public TCR beta signatures, there were indications of CMV infection and of a matching HLA type.

Study results and limitations: The study found HLA-C-restricted CMV-specific TCR beta clonotypes dominating the ex vivo response. Carriage of CMV together with the relevant HLA was identifiable through cumulative public TCR beta family frequency.

The V and J ends lost 5 bases and 7 bases, in that order; junction bases with no gene match: 4. The germline V gene has CDR1 SEHNR and CDR2 FQNEAQ (reference sequence). There are 13 residues in the CDR3. MiXCR, applied by TCRdb to the reads, yields one record per CDR3 protein. Here the sample spans 400,000 to 550,000 distinct CDR3 sequences, approximately 11% being singletons. Sequenced input: PBMCs. This chain joins TRBV7-9 and TRBJ2-7; 11 nucleotides agree with TRBD2. The TCR was taken from a human donor in good health (CMV status not recorded). Some clones in this sample may be carry-over from other donors' samples. The CDR3 sequence is CASSLRLAGEQYF. The CDR3 nucleotides are TGTGCCAGCAGCCTACGACTAGCGGGAGAGCAGTACTTC. Full variable domain (missing parts from reference TRBV7-9 and TRBJ2-7): DTGVSQNPRHKITKRGQNVTFRCDPISEHNRLYWYRQTLGQGPEFLTYFQNEAQLEKSRLLSDRFSAERPKGSFSTLEIQRTEQGDSAMYLCASSLRLAGEQYFGPGTRLTVT.